This TCR beta chain came from a study of cytomegalovirus exposure and HLA in healthy donors. About the study: The 100 to 150 validation repertoires used the same platform as the roughly 670 first-cohort repertoires, a later analysis reported.

The validation cohort, a group of over a hundred subjects, included the donors and was separate from the approximately 650-subject first cohort. TCRdb's copy holds only in-frame clones and misses some; the assay was immunoSEQ multiplex PCR. This table holds almost 200,000 clones, approximately 78% found once. The source material was PBMCs. This sequence was found in a young woman in good health and CMV-seronegative.

In DNA form, the CDR3 reads TGTGTCAGAAGTCCGAAATTTCCAGGGGAGAGGGACGAGCAGTACTTC. This gives the protein CVRSPKFPGERDEQYF. The chain links TRBV7-5 to TRBJ2-7; TRBD1, the table's D call, lacks a check against the DNA. TRBV7-5 is a listed pseudogene. CDR3 length: 16 amino acids.